The sequence of this T cell receptor beta chain was determined in a study of shared clonotypes between healthy human individuals. As for the study in general: The donor group consisted of two women and three men, aged 18 to 49.

With respect to this clone: At the DNA level, this CDR3 is encoded by other sequences in the same sample as well.

Naive CD8 cells lacked CD45RO and underwent positive selection for CCR7, leaving out terminally differentiated effector memory CD45RA+ cells. Adult Caucasians living in Nashville, Tennessee made up all of the donors. Produced via immunoSEQ multiplex PCR; TCRdb's table is partial and in-frame only. The data show millions of clones, over 85% seen once. Germline V CDR1 and CDR2: LNHDA, SQIVND (reference sequence). This CDR3 is 13 amino acids long. J gave up 6 bases and V 3 bases, and 0 bases lay outside the gene matches. The source material was naive CD8+ T cells sorted from blood. This clonotype originated in a man aged 18 to 35 in good health. This chain uses TRBV19 with TRBJ2-1, with 9 bases matching TRBD2. The CDR3: CASSMGLANEQFF. The CDR3 region has the DNA TGTGCCAGTAGTATGGGACTAGCCAATGAGCAGTTCTTC.